This T cell receptor beta chain was retrieved from a study of CD8+ T cells in alopecia areata. This CDR3 is built from 19 residues. Germline V gene sequence: CDR1 GTSNPN, CDR2 SVGIG (reference sequence). Unmatched junction bases numbered 18, after V lost 1 base and J lost 6 bases. Extraction and reverse transcription of RNA yielded cDNA as the sequencing template. Generated by immunoSEQ multiplex PCR, the TCRdb table keeps only in-frame clones and is missing some. The table records 150,000 to 200,000 clones, 65% of them present only once. Treatment reported: oral pan-JAK inhibitor, 5-10 mg twice daily.

The clonotype was recovered from a human donor with alopecia areata. Sample: CD4+ T cells sorted from blood, taken at week 4, from a patient treated with tofacitinib. V is TRBV30 and J is TRBJ2-2; 9 nucleotides line up with TRBD1. The CDR3 region has the DNA TGTGCCTGGAGTGATGGGACAGGGATTCTTGTATCGATTCCCGGGGAGCTGTTTTTT. Translation gives CAWSDGTGILVSIPGELFF. Full variable domain (missing parts from reference TRBV30 and TRBJ2-2): SQTIHQWPATLVQPVGSPLSLECTVEGTSNPNLYWYRQAAGRGLQLLFYSVGIGQISSEVPQNLSASRPQDRQFILSSKKLLLSDSGFYLCAWSDGTGILVSIPGELFFGEGSRLTVL.